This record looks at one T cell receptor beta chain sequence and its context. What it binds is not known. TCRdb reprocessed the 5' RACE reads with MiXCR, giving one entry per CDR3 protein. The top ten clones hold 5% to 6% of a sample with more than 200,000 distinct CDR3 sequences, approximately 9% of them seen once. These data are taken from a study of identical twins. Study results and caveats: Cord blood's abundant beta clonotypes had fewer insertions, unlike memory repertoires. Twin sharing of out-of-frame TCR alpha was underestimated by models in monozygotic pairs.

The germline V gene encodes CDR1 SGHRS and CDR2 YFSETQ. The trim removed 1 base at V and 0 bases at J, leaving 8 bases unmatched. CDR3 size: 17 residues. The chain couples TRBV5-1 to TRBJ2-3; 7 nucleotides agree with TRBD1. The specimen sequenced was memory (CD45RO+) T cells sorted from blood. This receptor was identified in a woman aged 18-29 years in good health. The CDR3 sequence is CASSLNPGTVSTDTQYF. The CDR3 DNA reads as TGCGCCAGCAGCTTGAACCCCGGGACAGTTAGCACAGATACGCAGTATTTT.